The source of this T cell receptor beta chain is a study of T cell repertoires in cytomegalovirus infection. Whole-study context: Indications of both CMV infection and matching HLA type were provided by public TCR beta signatures.

Comment on this clonotype: What it binds is not known. A single base separates this from a much larger clone, so it may be a read error.

TCRdb re-analysed the reads in MiXCR, keeping a single row per CDR3 protein. The sample has a few hundred thousand distinct CDR3 sequences; more than 30% are singletons. The CDR3 totals 13 residues. Per germline, CDR1 SGHAT and CDR2 FQNNGV. Study-wide findings and caveats: CMV-specific TCR beta clonotypes restricted by HLA-C dominated the ex vivo response.

V usage is TRBV11-2 and J usage is TRBJ2-1; D gene uncertain. The sequencing here drew on cultured PBMCs, taken from culture after CMV antigen stimulation. The receptor's source is a human donor in good health (CMV status not recorded). Some clones in this sample may be carry-over from other donors' samples. The CDR3 sequence: CASSLGLFDERFF. The CDR3 DNA sequence: TGTGCCAGCAGCTTAGGCTTGTTCGATGAGCGGTTCTTC.